A single sample gave rise to the 21 T cell receptor beta chains below, sequenced in a study of siplizumab effects on memory and regulatory T cells. Profiled with immunoSEQ multiplex PCR; TCRdb holds only in-frame clones, not every one. This sample carries some 100,000 clones, 75% to 95% of them seen once, and the ten largest clones take about 2.6%. The specimen sequenced was CD4+ T cells sorted from blood. All receptors derive from a human donor in good health. Some clones in this sample may be carry-over from other donors' samples.

The rearrangement uses TRBV6-5 and TRBJ2-7; D possibly corresponds to TRBD2 (6 bases). V was pared by 8 bases and J by 0 bases, with 11 bases between. Germline CDR1 MNHEY, CDR2 SVGAGI. The CDR3 is 13 residues long. As DNA, the CDR3 is TGTGCCAGCCGCCCCGGGAGCTCCTACGAGCAGTACTTC. It yields the protein CASRPGSSYEQYF.

This sequence joins TRBV5-1 and TRBJ2-5, with a weak D call TRBD1 (5 bases). From germline, CDR1 is SGHRS and CDR2 YFSETQ. V was pared by 0 bases and J by 5 bases, with 14 bases between. The CDR3 extends over 15 amino acids. DNA of the CDR3: TGCGCCAGCAGCTTGGGCCGCAGGGAATCGGAGACCCAGTACTTC. Residues: CASSLGRRESETQYF.

The chain carries TRBV6-1 and TRBJ2-3; TRBD2 might be the D (5 bases). The V end was cut by 7 bases, the J end by 5 bases, with 16 bases between. Germline lookup yields CDR1 MNHNS and CDR2 SASEGT. The CDR3 spans 14 residues. In DNA, the CDR3 is TGTGCCAGCAACTACCGGGATAGGAAAGATACGCAGTATTTT. Protein: CASNYRDRKDTQYF.

The V gene is TRBV28, the J gene TRBJ2-7, with 9 nucleotides matching TRBD1. The CDR3 contains 15 residues. V dropped 0 bases and J dropped 3; count of bases not matched to a gene: 3. Per the germline V gene, CDR1 is MDHEN and CDR2 is SYDVKM. The CDR3 nucleotides read TGTGCCAGCAGTTTATGGGGGACAGGGCACTACGAGCAGTACTTC. Protein product: CASSLWGTGHYEQYF. The entire variable domain, with the rest obtained from reference TRBV28 and TRBJ2-7, is as follows: DVKVTQSSRYLVKRTGEKVFLECVQDMDHENMFWYRQDPGLGLRLIYFSYDVKMKEKGDIPEGYSVSREKKERFSLILESASTNQTSMYLCASSLWGTGHYEQYFGPGTRLTVT.

This chain uses TRBV27 with TRBJ2-7; no reliable D call. V lost 8 bases, J lost 6 bases, and 8 bases lay in between. CDR3 size: 10 residues. Germline V CDR1 and CDR2: MNHEY, SMNVEV (reference sequence). In DNA form, the CDR3 reads TGTGCCAGCGGATGGGCCGAGCAGTACTTC. It yields the protein CASGWAEQYF.

CDR3: CASSPWTGLGEQYF. The CDR3 coding sequence is TGTGCCAGCAGCCCATGGACAGGTTTAGGCGAGCAGTACTTC. The rearrangement links TRBV7-6 to TRBJ2-7; 7 bases align to TRBD1. Germline loops: CDR1 SGHVS, CDR2 FNYEAQ. This CDR3 has 14 residues. J was trimmed by 6 bases and V by 5 bases; bases with no gene match: 10.

This sequence joins TRBV7-3 and TRBJ1-2; D gene unclear. The V gene's germline CDR1 is SGHTA and CDR2 FQGTGA. The CDR3 has 15 residues. V was trimmed by 2 bases and J by 4 bases, leaving 14 bases between them. The CDR3 region has the DNA TGTGCCAGCAGCTTAGAGGGCTCCTCCGGCTATGGCTACACCTTC. This encodes CASSLEGSSGYGYTF.

The chain links TRBV7-9 to TRBJ1-1; D is perhaps TRBD1 (6 bases). The CDR3 is 18 amino acids. V was pared by 5 bases and J by 5 bases, with 27 bases between. Looked up from germline, CDR1 is SEHNR and CDR2 is FQNEAQ (reference sequence). CDR3: CASSQLGGGRVYETEAFF. CDR3 in DNA: TGTGCCAGCAGCCAATTAGGTGGGGGGCGGGTTTATGAGACTGAAGCTTTCTTT.

This chain uses TRBV28 with TRBJ1-2; 7 bases line up with TRBD1. The CDR3 has 14 residues. The germline V gene encodes CDR1 MDHEN and CDR2 SYDVKM. The junction had 5 bases not matched to a gene; V was cut back by 3 bases and J by 4 bases. The CDR3, as DNA: TGTGCCAGCAGTTTGGACAGGCAAGTCTATGGCTACACCTTC. Translating it yields CASSLDRQVYGYTF.

J is TRBJ1-2 and V is TRBV27; D is perhaps TRBD1 (5 bases). Trimming cost V 3 bases and J 4 bases, with 9 bases left between them. CDR3 length equals 13 residues. Germline V CDR1 and CDR2: MNHEY, SMNVEV (reference sequence). CDR3 residues: CASSLAGTYGYTF. Here the CDR3 DNA reads TGTGCCAGCAGTTTGGCAGGGACCTATGGCTACACCTTC.

This clone is a singleton in its sample. The chain carries TRBV15 and TRBJ1-3; D gene ambiguous. With 2 bases removed from V and 0 bases from J, the gap between germline ends came to 23 bases. Germline V gives CDR1 LNHNV, CDR2 YYDKDF (reference sequence). The CDR3 covers 20 residues. CDR3 sequence reads: CATSRSFLPPTGDSGNTIYF. The DNA for the CDR3 is TGTGCCACCAGCAGATCCTTCCTCCCCCCCACGGGTGACTCTGGAAACACCATATATTTT.

The chain links TRBV14 to TRBJ1-2, with a tentative D call TRBD1 (5 bases). Per germline, CDR1 SGHDN and CDR2 FVKESK. Trimming pared 7 bases from V and 7 bases from J, leaving 19 bases between. The CDR3 runs 14 residues. Here the CDR3 DNA reads TGTGCCAGCACCCCTAGCGGGGCTCCCTCTGGCTACACCTTC. This gives the protein CASTPSGAPSGYTF. Based on the CDR3 plus reference TRBV14 and TRBJ1-2, the full variable domain is EAGVTQFPSHSVIEKGQTVTLRCDPISGHDNLYWYRRVMGKEIKFLLHFVKESKQDESGMPNNRFLAERTGGTYSTLKVQPAELEDSGVYFCASTPSGAPSGYTFGSGTRLTVV.

J is TRBJ2-4 and V is TRBV4-1; 11 bases fit TRBD2. V lost 1 base, J lost 4 bases, and 6 bases stayed unmatched. From germline, CDR1 is MGHRA and CDR2 YSYEKL. CDR3 length equals 17 residues. The CDR3 bases are TGCGCCAGCAGCCAAGGGGGGGCTAGCGGGAGGAAAAACATTCAGTACTTC. It specifies CASSQGGASGRKNIQYF.

V and J are TRBV5-1 and TRBJ2-1, with 7 bases fitting TRBD1. Germline V lookup: CDR1 SGHRS, CDR2 YFSETQ. The length of the CDR3 is 12 residues. V lost 4 bases and J lost 6; bases outside the gene matches: 1. The CDR3 sequence is CASSRDSNEQFF. The CDR3 nucleotides read TGCGCCAGCAGCCGGGACAGCAATGAGCAGTTCTTC. Using reference TRBV5-1 and TRBJ2-1 for the parts outside the CDR3, the full variable domain is KAGVTQTPRYLIKTRGQQVTLSCSPISGHRSVSWYQQTPGQGLQFLFEYFSETQRNKGNFPGRFSGRQFSNSRSEMNVSTLELGDSALYLCASSRDSNEQFFGPGTRLTVL.

This chain links TRBV7-2 with TRBJ2-5, with D maybe TRBD2 (6 bases). The DNA end is more similar to TRBJ2-7, so the J call may be wrong. There are 15 residues in the CDR3. CDR1 and CDR2 from the germline V gene are SGHTA and FQGNSA. The CDR3 spells CASSLFSGPNYEQYF. The CDR3, as DNA: TGTGCCAGCAGCTTATTCAGCGGGCCTAACTACGAGCAGTACTTC.

This clone was observed a single time. The chain recombines TRBV28 with TRBJ2-3; TRBD2 matches at 13 bases. The V gene end was trimmed by 3 bases and the J gene end by 6 bases; junction bases not matched to a gene: 15. The V gene's germline CDR1 is MDHEN and CDR2 SYDVKM. This CDR3 comprises 19 residues. The CDR3 nucleotides read TGTGCCAGCAGTTTGTTCGGACTAGCGGGAGACAAAGTTGCGGATACGCAGTATTTT. This gives the protein CASSLFGLAGDKVADTQYF.

The chain has TRBV11-2 and TRBJ2-5, with 9 nucleotides matching TRBD2. The CDR3 runs to 17 residues. The trim removed 0 bases at V and 4 bases at J, leaving 9 bases unmatched. Germline V gene data show CDR1 as SGHAT and CDR2 as FQNNGV. The CDR3 sequence: CASSLDGLARERETQYF. The DNA for the CDR3 is TGTGCCAGCAGCTTAGACGGACTAGCGAGAGAAAGAGAGACCCAGTACTTC. Looking up the rest from reference TRBV11-2 and TRBJ2-5 gives the full variable domain: EAGVAQSPRYKIIEKRQSVAFWCNPISGHATLYWYQQILGQGPKLLIQFQNNGVVDDSQLPKDRFSAERLKGVDSTLKIQPAKLEDSAVYLCASSLDGLARERETQYFGPGTRLLVL.

The chain joins TRBV7-3 to TRBJ2-6, with 9 bases identical to TRBD1. With V trimmed by 6 bases and J by 0 bases, 6 bases remained unmatched. There are 17 residues in the CDR3. Germline lookup yields CDR1 SGHTA and CDR2 FQGTGA. As DNA, the CDR3 is TGTGCCAGCAGACCGGGACAGGGTTTCTCTGGGGCCAACGTCCTGACTTTC. Translation: CASRPGQGFSGANVLTF. The full variable domain, its missing parts supplied by reference TRBV7-3 and TRBJ2-6, is GAGVSQTPSNKVTEKGKYVELRCDPISGHTALYWYRQSLGQGPEFLIYFQGTGAADDSGLPNDRFFAVRPEGSVSTLKIQRTERGDSAVYLCASRPGQGFSGANVLTFGAGSRLTVL.

The rearrangement joins TRBV10-3 to TRBJ1-5, with 9 bases fitting TRBD1. V was pared by 2 bases and J by 5 bases, with 4 bases of the junction left unmatched. The germline V gene has CDR1 ENHRY and CDR2 SYGVKD. This CDR3 is 15 amino acids long. CDR3 DNA: TGTGCCATCAGTGAGCCGGGACAGGGCTATCAGCCCCAGCATTTT. This translates into CAISEPGQGYQPQHF.

The CDR3 sequence: CASSLDPSPRNEQYF. CDR3 DNA: TGCGCCAGCAGCTTGGATCCTAGTCCGAGGAACGAGCAGTACTTC. The V and J genes are TRBV5-1 and TRBJ2-7; D gene ambiguous. The V gene lost 0 bases and the J gene lost 5 bases, with 15 bases spanning the gap. Germline V gives CDR1 SGHRS, CDR2 YFSETQ. This CDR3 has 15 amino acids. Full variable domain (missing parts from reference TRBV5-1 and TRBJ2-7): KAGVTQTPRYLIKTRGQQVTLSCSPISGHRSVSWYQQTPGQGLQFLFEYFSETQRNKGNFPGRFSGRQFSNSRSEMNVSTLELGDSALYLCASSLDPSPRNEQYFGPGTRLTVT.

The rearrangement links TRBV27 to TRBJ2-7, with TRBD1 identical over 8 bases. Germline V gives CDR1 MNHEY, CDR2 SMNVEV (reference sequence). V trimming: 5 bases; J trimming: 2 bases; junction bases outside the gene matches: 2. The CDR3 has 13 residues. The CDR3 DNA is TGTGCCAGCAGTCGGGACAGGCCCTACGAGCAGTACTTC. Its translation: CASSRDRPYEQYF.